Listed below are T cell receptor beta chains from one sample, sequenced in a study of CD8+ T cells in alopecia areata. TCRdb's copy holds only in-frame clones and misses some; the assay was immunoSEQ multiplex PCR. Of 200,000 to 250,000 clones listed, just over 55% were seen once; the top ten hold around 5%. The sample comprised CD8+ T cells sorted from blood. The receptors come from a human donor in good health. The conserved cysteine and the conserved F or W are not part of the CDR3 here.

j_call v_call cdr3_length cdr3_aa
TRBJ1-1 TRBV9 9 ASSPYTEAF
TRBJ2-1 TRBV5-1 14 ASSLGDGQGLDEQF
TRBJ2-1 TRBV27 13 ASSFRQGNYNEQF
TRBJ1-1 TRBV5-6 12 ASSAQPSGTEAF
TRBJ2-1 TRBV9 15 ASSVHPSPGSGNEQF
TRBJ2-3 TRBV13 17 ASSPAVGTSGGTTDTQY
TRBJ2-5 TRBV2 15 ASSDPDSGRSQETQY
TRBJ2-7 TRBV11-2 13 ASSLTLAADYEQY
TRBJ2-4 TRBV6-5 11 ASQGLGKNIQY
TRBJ2-2 TRBV7-3 11 ASSPQGLGELF
TRBJ2-7 TRBV29-1 11 SVAGTASYEQY
TRBJ2-1 TRBV6-6 14 ASSYLGASSYNEQF
TRBJ1-6 TRBV19 12 ASSMGQGNPPLH
TRBJ2-7 TRBV5-1 11 ASSLRTGPEQY
TRBJ2-7 TRBV4-1 12 ASSQEAGTDEQY
TRBJ1-1 TRBV27 10 ASYRTGTEAF
TRBJ2-3 TRBV27 10 ASSKGSDTQY
TRBJ2-1 TRBV11-2 12 ASSTRESYNEQF
TRBJ2-7 TRBV7-9 13 ASSLRAGTFYEQY
TRBJ2-3 TRBV19 10 ASSISTDTQY
TRBJ2-5 TRBV29-1 12 SVEGTGARETQY
TRBJ2-6 TRBV29-1 14 SVDGRHHSGANVLT
TRBJ2-7 TRBV6-1 12 ASSDYRREWEQY
TRBJ2-5 TRBV11-2 16 ASSLVPVTQRYQETQY
TRBJ2-3 TRBV9 14 ASSEEAGKETDTQY
TRBJ2-7 TRBV2 13 ASSEEDSGYYEQY
TRBJ1-5 TRBV19 13 ASSSPRWSNQPQH
TRBJ1-1 TRBV7-8 10 ASSVIGGEAF
TRBJ1-1 TRBV29-1 10 SVFLGATEAF
TRBJ1-1 TRBV29-1 11 SASDTMNTEAF
TRBJ1-4 TRBV7-6 13 ASSSPVFRNEKLF
TRBJ1-2 TRBV4-1 13 ASSQPGQGAIGYT
TRBJ1-1 TRBV21-1 18 ASSKDLPYRGLREGTEAF
TRBJ1-2 TRBV7-9 12 ASSVVVDSNGYT
TRBJ1-1 TRBV30 12 AWSRVTANTEAF
TRBJ2-7 TRBV15 14 ATSSQRDERPYEQY
TRBJ2-1 TRBV29-1 12 SADTEAYYNEQF
TRBJ2-1 TRBV4-1 11 ASSQDGRDEQF
TRBJ1-1 TRBV30 13 AWSVRDRANTEAF
TRBJ2-7 TRBV5-6 12 ASSLGTGGYEQY
TRBJ2-4 TRBV29-1 11 SVETGTGNIQY
TRBJ1-2 TRBV7-7 9 ASEQGYGYT
TRBJ2-7 TRBV5-6 12 ASGGTGAGHEQY
TRBJ2-3 TRBV12-5 13 ASGQLLGLTDTQY
TRBJ2-3 TRBV30 9 AWIGADTQY
TRBJ2-7 TRBV7-6 12 ASSLAGQGLEQY
TRBJ2-5 TRBV7-9 12 ASSLVTMQETQY
TRBJ2-5 TRBV9 15 ASSPTGGGPYQETQY
TRBJ2-3 TRBV7-9 10 AQGDSTDTQY
TRBJ1-1 TRBV13 9 AIRQSTEAF